These 9 T cell receptor beta chains share one sample of origin, sequenced in a study of Japanese encephalitis immunity and Zika vaccine responses. Peptide pools at 1 ug/mL each stimulated CFSE-labeled PBMCs over a 6-day culture. Live CD56-CD19-CD16-CD3+CD4+ cells with low CFSE were sorted unfixed as proliferating CD4 T cells. TCRdb fed the 5' RACE reads into MiXCR, producing one record per CDR3 protein. The sample has just over 250 distinct CDR3 sequences, 4.5% to 6.5% seen once. The material was antigen-activated CD4+ T cells from blood, cultured, obtained during a Zika inactivated vaccine study. These receptors all stem from an adult woman who received an inactivated Zika virus vaccine.

By share, this clonotype counts as large (0.1 to 1%). The genes are TRBV14 and TRBJ1-1; D remains unclear. The germline V and J ends were trimmed by 3 bases and 0 bases, with 8 bases remaining between them. The CDR3 has 14 residues. CDR1 is SGHDN and CDR2 is FVKESK in the germline V gene. This chain's CDR3 is CASSQQVMNTEAFF. The CDR3 nucleotides are TGTGCCAGCAGCCAGCAGGTCATGAACACTGAAGCTTTCTTT.

This clonotype was counted only a few times. The V gene is TRBV20-1, the J gene TRBJ2-3; D is possibly TRBD2 (7 bases). V gave up 3 bases and J gave up 6 bases, with 19 bases separating them. From germline, CDR1 is DFQATT and CDR2 SNEGSKA (reference sequence). The CDR3 is made up of 15 amino acids. The CDR3 DNA reads as TGCAGTGCTAGTAGGGGAGGGGGGGCAGGGGATACGCAGTATTTT. Protein sequence: CSASRGGGAGDTQYF.

This clonotype counts as medium-sized. The chain has TRBV19 and TRBJ1-3; the D gene is possibly TRBD1 (5 bases). The V end lost 4 bases, the J end lost 1 base, and 14 bases lay between the germline ends. CDR1 is LNHDA, CDR2 SQIVND, per germline (reference sequence). CDR3 length equals 16 residues. CDR3 amino acids: CASSNSLGRSGNTIYF. The CDR3 DNA reads as TGTGCCAGTAGTAACAGTCTGGGACGGTCTGGAAACACCATATATTTT.

By share of the sample, this clonotype is large. The chain has TRBV7-3 and TRBJ2-1; unclear D gene. Trimming took 1 base from V and 0 from J, leaving 10 bases between them. This CDR3 is 16 amino acids long. Germline loops: CDR1 SGHTA, CDR2 FQGTGA. The CDR3: CASSLMGSSSYNEQFF. The CDR3 DNA follows: TGTGCCAGCAGCTTAATGGGCTCGAGCTCCTACAATGAGCAGTTCTTC.

This clonotype is medium-sized (0.01 to 0.1%). The chain has TRBV20-1 and TRBJ2-3; D uncertain. V was trimmed by 5 bases and J by 2 bases, leaving 14 bases between them. Germline V gives CDR1 DFQATT, CDR2 SNEGSKA (reference sequence). This CDR3 is built from 14 residues. CDR3 in DNA: TGCAGTGCTCTAGGGCACCAGATCACAGATACGCAGTATTTT. The encoded protein is CSALGHQITDTQYF.

This clonotype is hyperexpanded by share. This chain connects TRBV27 to TRBJ2-4, with D tentatively TRBD1 or TRBD2 (5 bases each). The germline V gene has CDR1 MNHEY and CDR2 SMNVEV (reference sequence). V lost 2 bases to trimming and J lost 0 bases, with 8 bases between them. The CDR3 extends over 15 amino acids. The CDR3 spells CASSLRGPAKNIQYF. The CDR3 region has the DNA TGTGCCAGCAGTTTACGGGGACCAGCCAAAAACATTCAGTACTTC.

By sample fraction, this clonotype is medium-sized. The rearrangement links TRBV9 to TRBJ1-2, with a possible D match to TRBD1 (6 bases). CDR1 and CDR2 from the germline V gene are SGDLS and YYNGEE. This CDR3 has 15 residues. V lost 0 bases and J 8 bases, leaving 17 bases between the germline ends. The CDR3: CASSVDSPGVGGYTF. DNA of the CDR3: TGTGCCAGCAGCGTAGATAGTCCAGGGGTAGGCGGCTACACCTTC. Together with reference TRBV9 and TRBJ1-2, the CDR3 gives the full variable domain: DSGVTQTPKHLITATGQRVTLRCSPRSGDLSVYWYQQSLDQGLQFLIQYYNGEERAKGNILERFSAQQFPDLHSELNLSSLELGDSALYFCASSVDSPGVGGYTFGSGTRLTVV.

This clonotype is large (0.1 to 1%) within its sample. CDR3 in amino acids: CASRLGAQDTQYF. CDR3 DNA: TGTGCCAGCCGCCTTGGGGCCCAGGATACGCAGTATTTT. This chain joins TRBV27 and TRBJ2-3; perhaps TRBD1 as D (5 bases). The germline CDR1 and CDR2 sequences are MNHEY and SMNVEV (reference sequence). This CDR3 region has 13 residues. V lost 8 bases and J lost 6, with 15 bases in between.

Sample share makes this clonotype large. The rearrangement joins TRBV7-2 to TRBJ2-3; the D is unclear. CDR1 and CDR2 (germline): SGHTA, FQGNSA. The CDR3 loop spans 14 amino acids. Between the trimmed V and J ends, which lost 2 bases and 0 bases, there was a span of 6 bases. CDR3 in amino acids: CASSLTSSTDTQYF. DNA for the CDR3: TGTGCCAGCAGCTTAACCAGCAGCACAGATACGCAGTATTTT.